The entry below gives a single T cell receptor beta chain sequence along with its context. This receptor's antigen is unknown. No base quality values were provided; no much bigger clone lies one nucleotide off. The germline V gene (reference sequence) gives CDR1 as LNHDA and CDR2 as SQIVND. The CDR3 holds 17 amino acids from the cysteine to the phenylalanine. CDR3 DNA is the only sequence kept; it has 51 bases, read in frame from the first base. V trim: 6 bases; J trim: 0 bases; unmatched bases: 7. Each collaborating institution followed its own protocols to collect whole blood in K2EDTA tubes. For TCRbeta analysis, collaborators shipped samples as frozen whole blood, isolated PBMCs, or DNA extracted from either of those sample types. These data are taken from a study of blood T cell repertoires in COVID-19 (dated by TCRdb to about 2020). Turning to the overall study: Samples covering the acute and convalescent phases of COVID-19 were provided by collaborators in the United States, Italy and Spain. Deeply sampled blood TCRbeta repertoires from subjects exposed to, actively infected with, or recovered from COVID-19 were included in the dataset. HLA class I and class II types, where available, came from metadata supplied by the sample provider rather than from assay-based typing. A freely available public database, intended as a resource for researchers studying the immune response to SARS-CoV-2, is where the repertoires were released. The samples were drawn from the first 160 participants of the ongoing ImmuneRACE study and from 1,254 subjects provided by 6 global collaborators. The prospective study material was composed of cDNA or gDNA derived from T cells, B-cell-depleted T cells, or PBMCs. Sample metadata almost always included a de-identified subject ID, COVID-19 status, age in years and sex.

Results the study describes overall, beyond this receptor: Clinical and demographic metadata were provided uncurated, with the amount varying by source and participant.

TCRbeta CDR3 regions were amplified from genomic DNA using the immunoSEQ Assay, a bias-controlled multiplex PCR. The authors' pipeline ran thus. The number of nucleated cells in each sample was estimated by amplification of reference gene primers within the assay. To quantify the absolute abundance of each unique TCRbeta CDR3 rearrangement, sequence reads were collapsed and filtered. Productive Simpson clonality was computed per sample as the square root of Simpson's diversity index over productive rearrangements. Entries here come from immuneACCESS through TCRdb and include only in-frame sequences with V and J called. Some clones fail to appear in such tables; in the studies checked, an unresolved V gene covers under half of the shortfall, and the cause of the remainder is unknown. That table is the source of V, J and clone size, and D and trimming were worked out from the DNA. For this sample there are fewer than 250,000 clones; about 87% appear just once. Of the sample, approximately 1.6% falls within the top ten clones.

The clonotype comes from a man aged 70-80 years with acute or convalescent COVID-19. Rearrangement joined TRBV19 to TRBJ2-6; TRBD1 lines up with 8 middle nucleotides. Sequencing input: peripheral blood. The DNA reads TGTGCCAGTAGCCCGGACAGGGTGACCTCTGGGGCCAACGTCCTGACTTTC. Its product reads: CASSPDRVTSGANVLTF.